Listed here is a single T cell receptor (beta chain). The entry originates in a study of T cells in Graves' hyperthyroidism and ophthalmopathy. Amplification targeted TCR beta CDR3 regions from RNA transcripts. The primer set for the first-round RT-PCR of the TCR CDR3 was HTBI. TCRdb reanalysed the multiplex PCR reads using MiXCR and keeps one entry per CDR3 protein. The sample holds about 400,000 distinct CDR3 sequences, just under 15% seen once. The CDR3 loop spans 14 amino acids. The germline V gene encodes CDR1 MDHEN and CDR2 SYDVKM. The TCR comes from a woman in her thirties with Graves' hyperthyroidism. The sequencing sample was made of blood. This chain joins TRBV28 and TRBJ2-2; D remains ambiguous. The CDR3 spells CVVKGLRNTGELFF. The CDR3 DNA reads TGTGTCGTCAAGGGTCTCAGGAACACCGGGGAGCTGTTTTTT.